Each of the 19 T cell receptor beta chains below was sequenced from the same sample in a study of technical replicates of blood from a few donors. Profiled with immunoSEQ multiplex PCR; TCRdb holds only in-frame clones, not every one. The sample shows about 83,000 clones, around 96% of them seen only once. Sequencing input: T cells isolated from PBMCs. The receptors shown here come from a human donor in good health.

The chain employs TRBV28 and TRBJ1-5, with 8 bases identical to TRBD1. This CDR3 has 14 residues. Germline CDR1 MDHEN, CDR2 SYDVKM. J gave up 4 bases and V 7 bases, and 6 bases lay outside the gene matches. The CDR3 spells CASNDRGRNQPQHF. CDR3 in DNA: TGTGCCAGCAATGACAGGGGCCGGAATCAGCCCCAGCATTTT.

The chain carries TRBV29-1 and TRBJ1-5; weak D call: TRBD1 (6 bases). CDR3 length: 14 residues. Germline V lookup: CDR1 SQVTM, CDR2 ANQGSEA. Trimming cost V 6 bases and J 4 bases, with 16 bases left between them. CDR3 nucleotide sequence: TGCAGCGTCCTACCGGGGGGCGGGAATCAGCCCCAGCATTTT. This translates into CSVLPGGGNQPQHF.

The chain uses TRBV19 and TRBJ2-1, with D tentatively TRBD2 (5 bases). The V gene lost 9 bases and the J gene lost 7 bases, with 10 bases spanning the gap. This CDR3 region has 11 residues. Germline V gives CDR1 LNHDA, CDR2 SQIVND (reference sequence). The DNA for the CDR3 is TGTGCCAGCAGGACTGGAAATGAGCAGTTCTTC. This encodes CASRTGNEQFF.

V usage is TRBV7-2 and J usage is TRBJ1-5; 12 bases fit TRBD1. Germline loops: CDR1 SGHTA, CDR2 FQGNSA. Unmatched junction bases numbered 5, after V lost 5 bases and J lost 6 bases. The CDR3 covers 15 residues. The chain's CDR3 is CASSPGTGGLQPQHF. CDR3 nucleotide sequence: TGTGCCAGCAGCCCCGGGACAGGGGGCCTTCAGCCCCAGCATTTT.

The chain recombines TRBV7-9 with TRBJ2-7; TRBD2 matches at 7 bases. V was pared by 5 bases and J by 2 bases, with 3 bases of the junction left unmatched. The CDR3 extends over 13 amino acids. In germline, CDR1 is SEHNR, CDR2 FQNEAQ (reference sequence). The CDR3 is CASSGRGAYEQYF. CDR3 nucleotides: TGTGCCAGCAGCGGTCGGGGGGCCTACGAGCAGTACTTC.

The CDR3 loop is CASSFFGDKSYEQYF. The CDR3 DNA follows: TGTGCCAGCAGCTTTTTCGGGGACAAGTCCTACGAGCAGTACTTC. The chain links TRBV7-9 to TRBJ2-7; D is possibly TRBD1 (6 bases). Germline CDR1 and CDR2: SEHNR and FQNEAQ (reference sequence). The germline V and J ends were trimmed by 3 bases and 1 base, with 13 bases remaining between them. The CDR3 loop spans 15 amino acids. The variable domain in full, completed from reference TRBV7-9 and TRBJ2-7, reads DTGVSQNPRHKITKRGQNVTFRCDPISEHNRLYWYRQTLGQGPEFLTYFQNEAQLEKSRLLSDRFSAERPKGSFSTLEIQRTEQGDSAMYLCASSFFGDKSYEQYFGPGTRLTVT.

The chain links TRBV5-1 to TRBJ1-2, with TRBD1 matching 10 bases. V lost 1 base and J lost 8; bases outside the gene matches: 11. The CDR3 runs to 16 residues. CDR1 SGHRS and CDR2 YFSETQ come from the germline V gene. This CDR3 reads CASSLPLAGTGDGYTF. CDR3 bases: TGCGCCAGCAGCTTGCCTTTGGCCGGGACAGGGGACGGCTACACCTTC.

The rearrangement links TRBV5-1 to TRBJ2-3; 7 nucleotides agree with TRBD2. Trimming cost V 0 bases and J 4 bases; bases outside gene matches: 5. Per germline, CDR1 SGHRS and CDR2 YFSETQ. CDR3 size: 15 residues. The CDR3 loop reads CASSLETGGADTQYF. CDR3 in DNA: TGCGCCAGCAGCTTGGAAACGGGAGGTGCAGATACGCAGTATTTT.

This sequence joins TRBV4-1 and TRBJ2-1, with D tentatively TRBD2 (5 bases). V lost 0 bases, J lost 2 bases, and 26 bases lay in between. Per the germline V gene, CDR1 is MGHRA and CDR2 is YSYEKL. The CDR3 loop spans 21 amino acids. The CDR3 region has the DNA TGCGCCAGCAGCCAAGATCCAATGCGCGGGCGACTTAACAACACCTACAATGAGCAGTTCTTC. This gives the protein CASSQDPMRGRLNNTYNEQFF.

V usage is TRBV2 and J usage is TRBJ2-5; possible D gene TRBD2, 6 bases. Trimming shortened V by 6 bases and J by 9 bases, and 20 bases separated the two germline ends. Looked up from germline, CDR1 is SNHLY and CDR2 is FYNNEI. This CDR3 is 14 amino acids long. The CDR3 nucleotides are TGTGCCAGCAGGGGAACAGCCCGGGGCGGGGCCCAGTACTTC. Translating gives CASRGTARGGAQYF.

The rearrangement joins TRBV2 to TRBJ1-2, with D possibly matching TRBD1 (6 bases). Germline V gene sequence: CDR1 SNHLY, CDR2 FYNNEI. Trimming left V 3 bases short and J 3 bases short, with 11 bases between. The CDR3 is made up of 14 amino acids. The CDR3 nucleotides are TGTGCCAGCAGTGAGGGCAGGGGAGACTATGGCTACACCTTC. This gives the protein CASSEGRGDYGYTF. Based on the CDR3 plus reference TRBV2 and TRBJ1-2, the full variable domain is EPEVTQTPSHQVTQMGQEVILRCVPISNHLYFYWYRQILGQKVEFLVSFYNNEISEKSEIFDDQFSVERPDGSNFTLKIRSTKLEDSAMYFCASSEGRGDYGYTFGSGTRLTVV.

The chain is built from TRBV19 and TRBJ2-5, with D hard to call. V was pared by 4 bases and J by 3 bases, with 6 bases between. In germline, CDR1 is LNHDA, CDR2 SQIVND (reference sequence). The CDR3 sequence is 12 residues long. The CDR3 DNA is TGTGCCAGTAGTACCCGGGAAGAGACCCAGTACTTC. Translated: CASSTREETQYF.

The rearrangement joins TRBV28 to TRBJ2-7, with no clear D. From germline, CDR1 is MDHEN and CDR2 SYDVKM. The CDR3 sequence is 12 residues long. Trimming took off 2 bases at V and 7 bases at J, with 9 bases between the two ends. CDR3 in amino acids: CASSLKVTEQYF. CDR3 bases: TGTGCCAGCAGTTTAAAAGTGACTGAGCAGTACTTC.

This chain connects TRBV7-9 to TRBJ2-1; tentative D call: TRBD2 (7 bases). The CDR3 runs 15 residues. Trimming removed 7 bases at V and 8 bases at J, with 21 bases between. Germline V gene sequence: CDR1 SEHNR, CDR2 FQNEAQ (reference sequence). CDR3 sequence: CASTPPGGASDEQFF. CDR3 sequence (DNA): TGTGCCAGCACCCCCCCGGGGGGCGCCTCGGATGAGCAGTTCTTC.

V is TRBV7-9 and J is TRBJ1-1; tentative D call: TRBD1 (6 bases). Between the trimmed V and J ends, which lost 8 bases and 1 base, there was a span of 14 bases. The CDR3 is made up of 14 amino acids. Germline CDR1 reads SEHNR; CDR2 reads FQNEAQ (reference sequence). The CDR3 loop reads CASGEQGSNTEAFF. The CDR3 nucleotides are TGTGCCAGCGGGGAACAGGGCTCGAACACTGAAGCTTTCTTT.

This rearrangement joins TRBV19 to TRBJ2-1; TRBD1 matches 7 bases. Trimming cost V 2 bases and J 2 bases; bases outside gene matches: 3. Germline lookup yields CDR1 LNHDA and CDR2 SQIVND (reference sequence). CDR3 length: 15 residues. This CDR3 reads CASSIRQGAYNEQFF. In nucleotides, the CDR3 is TGTGCCAGTAGTATACGACAGGGAGCCTACAATGAGCAGTTCTTC.

The genes are TRBV10-3 and TRBJ1-3; maybe TRBD1 (5 bases). This CDR3 has 15 amino acids. V lost 3 bases, J lost 12 bases, and 21 bases lay in between. Germline V gives CDR1 ENHRY, CDR2 SYGVKD. CDR3 DNA: TGTGCCATCAGTGATGGGGGAGGTGACGTACAGGACATATATTTT. This encodes CAISDGGGDVQDIYF.

This clone was recorded once. The rearrangement links TRBV27 to TRBJ2-7; TRBD1 might be the D (5 bases). V was shortened by 5 bases and J by 1 base, with 12 bases between the two germline ends. This CDR3 has 14 amino acids. The germline CDR1 and CDR2 sequences are MNHEY and SMNVEV (reference sequence). CDR3 DNA sequence: TGTGCCAGCAGTCTACGGACACCTTCCTACGAGCAGTACTTC. Residues: CASSLRTPSYEQYF.

V and J are TRBV9 and TRBJ2-3; unclear D gene. The V end was cut by 3 bases, the J end by 3 bases, with 11 bases between. The CDR3 runs to 14 residues. Germline values: CDR1 SGDLS, CDR2 YYNGEE. The CDR3 DNA is TGTGCCAGCAGCGCAGGTTCTCGAACAGATACGCAGTATTTT. This gives the protein CASSAGSRTDTQYF.